This TCR beta chain was identified during a study of identical twins. Template switching supplied a universal primer site; unique molecular identifiers were carried on the cDNA. TCRdb reprocessed the 5' RACE reads with MiXCR, giving one entry per CDR3 protein. Of 400,000 to 500,000 distinct CDR3 sequences listed, around 18% are singletons. This clonotype showed up just a few times. What it binds is not known. The CDR3 totals 11 residues. Trimming shortened V by 5 bases and J by 4 bases, and 5 bases separated the two germline ends. Germline assignment: CDR1 MDHEN and CDR2 SYDVKM. Study-wide results and caveats: Fewer insertions marked abundant cord blood beta clonotypes; young adult naive trended weakly, memory not at all. Zero-insertion analyses were open to partial confounding by invariant MAIT and iNKT cells. In drawing conclusions, the study used cross-sectional statistical analysis and did not follow the same donors.

The J gene is TRBJ1-2, the V gene TRBV28; D is undetermined. The sample was naive T cells sorted from blood. The receptor was isolated from a man aged 50-60 years in good health. The CDR3 DNA sequence: TGTGCCAGCAGTACTAGCTATGGCTACACCTTC. Translating it yields CASSTSYGYTF.